This T cell receptor beta chain was retrieved from a study of blood T cell repertoires in COVID-19. Under the authors' procedure: Nucleated cell number was recorded as an estimate derived from reference gene primer amplification. Produced via immunoSEQ multiplex PCR; TCRdb's table is partial and in-frame only. That table is the source of V, J and clone size, and D and trimming were worked out from the DNA. This table has approximately 150,000 clones, about 89% appearing once. The V gene end was trimmed by 5 bases and the J gene end by 4 bases; junction bases not matched to a gene: 7. The CDR3 loop spans 14 amino acids. Germline CDR1 and CDR2: SGDLS and YYNGEE.

The chain recombines TRBV9 with TRBJ2-3, with TRBD2 identical over 7 bases. The sequencing sample was made of PBMCs or T cells enriched from blood (not recorded which). The TCR sequence derives from a man aged 55 to 70 who had recovered from COVID-19. Here the CDR3 DNA reads TGTGCCAGCAGACCTACTAGCGCCTCAGATACGCAGTATTTT. This gives the protein CASRPTSASDTQYF.